This is a list of T cell receptor beta chains from one sample in a study of identical twins' blood T cells. MiXCR, run by TCRdb on the 5' RACE reads, gives a single entry per CDR3 protein. The sample yields fewer than 450,000 distinct CDR3 sequences, 25% to 35% seen once. The sequenced sample was PBMCs. These receptors were collected from a woman between 18 and 50 years old in good health. Both conserved end residues are part of each CDR3. The D gene is left open where the match is weak. Not every row has a clone size; where given, it reads once, few, many or a size class.

v_gene: TRBV5-1
d_gene: -
abundance: -
j_gene: TRBJ2-7
CDR3aa: CASSLFQAPYEQYF
CDR3nt: TGCGCCAGCAGCCTTTTCCAGGCACCCTACGAGCAGTACTTC

v_gene: TRBV20-1
d_gene: -
abundance: few
j_gene: TRBJ1-2
CDR3aa: CSARVGTYGYTF
CDR3nt: TGCAGTGCTAGAGTCGGGACCTATGGCTACACCTTC

v_gene: TRBV7-9
d_gene: -
abundance: few
j_gene: TRBJ1-2
CDR3aa: CASKYAGDYGYTF
CDR3nt: TGTGCCAGCAAATATGCGGGGGACTATGGCTACACCTTC

v_gene: TRBV27
d_gene: -
abundance: few
j_gene: TRBJ1-5
CDR3aa: CASSLGGPSNQPQHF
CDR3nt: TGTGCCAGCAGTTTAGGGGGCCCAAGCAATCAGCCCCAGCATTTT

v_gene: TRBV29-1
d_gene: TRBD1
abundance: -
j_gene: TRBJ1-3
CDR3aa: CSVVMLRQGTGNTVYF
CDR3nt: TGCAGCGTTGTAATGCTGCGACAGGGTACTGGAAACACCGTATATTTT

v_gene: TRBV11-2
d_gene: -
abundance: few
j_gene: TRBJ2-3
CDR3aa: CASSSTTDTQYF
CDR3nt: TGTGCCAGCAGCTCCACCACAGATACGCAGTATTTT

v_gene: TRBV19
d_gene: -
abundance: few
j_gene: TRBJ1-5
CDR3aa: CASRTRVDSYQPQHF
CDR3nt: TGTGCCAGTAGAACCAGGGTGGACTCTTATCAGCCCCAGCATTTT

v_gene: TRBV29-1
d_gene: TRBD1
abundance: few
j_gene: TRBJ1-1
CDR3aa: CSAGDRGSTEAFF
CDR3nt: TGCAGCGCGGGGGACAGGGGCAGTACTGAAGCTTTCTTT

v_gene: TRBV6-1
d_gene: TRBD2
abundance: few
j_gene: TRBJ2-3
CDR3aa: CASSQMAGGSDTQYF
CDR3nt: TGTGCCAGCAGTCAAATGGCGGGAGGGTCAGATACGCAGTATTTT

v_gene: TRBV4-1
d_gene: TRBD2
abundance: -
j_gene: TRBJ2-7
CDR3aa: CASSQELAAYEQYF
CDR3nt: TGCGCCAGCAGCCAAGAACTAGCGGCCTACGAGCAGTACTTC

v_gene: TRBV6-6
d_gene: -
abundance: -
j_gene: TRBJ2-7
CDR3aa: CASSYSRPTYEQYF
CDR3nt: TGTGCCAGCAGTTACTCGAGACCAACCTACGAGCAGTACTTC

v_gene: TRBV4-1
d_gene: -
abundance: -
j_gene: TRBJ1-1
CDR3aa: CASRWSGTTEAFF
CDR3nt: TGCGCCAGCAGATGGAGCGGGACCACTGAAGCTTTCTTT

v_gene: TRBV20-1
d_gene: -
abundance: few
j_gene: TRBJ2-3
CDR3aa: CSAYGLGDTQYF
CDR3nt: TGCAGTGCTTATGGACTGGGGGATACGCAGTATTTT

v_gene: TRBV19
d_gene: -
abundance: few
j_gene: TRBJ2-2
CDR3aa: CASKQTGELFF
CDR3nt: TGTGCCAGTAAGCAGACCGGGGAGCTGTTTTTT

v_gene: TRBV5-1
d_gene: TRBD2
abundance: -
j_gene: TRBJ2-1
CDR3aa: CASSLSGDGYNEQFF
CDR3nt: TGCGCCAGCAGCCTGAGCGGGGACGGCTACAATGAGCAGTTCTTC

v_gene: TRBV24-1
d_gene: -
abundance: few
j_gene: TRBJ2-1
CDR3aa: CATSSPSASSYNEQFF
CDR3nt: TGTGCCACCAGTTCCCCTAGCGCGAGCTCCTACAATGAGCAGTTCTTC

v_gene: TRBV6-6
d_gene: TRBD2
abundance: few
j_gene: TRBJ2-2
CDR3aa: CASSYSSGVVAGFSGELFF
CDR3nt: TGTGCCAGCAGTTACTCGAGCGGTGTGGTAGCGGGATTTAGCGGGGAGCTGTTTTTT

v_gene: TRBV20-1
d_gene: -
abundance: many
j_gene: TRBJ1-2
CDR3aa: CSAERDNGYTF
CDR3nt: TGCAGTGCCGAACGGGACAATGGCTACACCTTC

v_gene: TRBV20-1
d_gene: -
abundance: -
j_gene: TRBJ2-1
CDR3aa: CSATHYREKSYNEQFF
CDR3nt: TGCAGTGCTACCCACTACAGGGAGAAGTCCTACAATGAGCAGTTCTTC

v_gene: TRBV2
d_gene: -
abundance: few
j_gene: TRBJ2-7
CDR3aa: CASSEGAVKQYF
CDR3nt: TGTGCCAGCAGTGAAGGGGCAGTCAAGCAGTACTTC

v_gene: TRBV19
d_gene: TRBD1
abundance: -
j_gene: TRBJ1-2
CDR3aa: CASQATGSSDYVYTF
CDR3nt: TGTGCCAGTCAAGCGACAGGGAGTTCCGACTATGTCTACACCTTC

v_gene: TRBV7-9
d_gene: -
abundance: -
j_gene: TRBJ1-1
CDR3aa: CASSLRTRGSNTEAFF
CDR3nt: TGTGCCAGCAGCTTAAGGACGAGGGGGTCGAACACTGAAGCTTTCTTT

v_gene: TRBV12-3/TRBV12-4
d_gene: TRBD1
abundance: -
j_gene: TRBJ1-1
CDR3aa: CASRSAGQGNTEAFF
CDR3nt: TGTGCCAGCAGGTCGGCAGGACAGGGAAACACTGAAGCTTTCTTT

v_gene: TRBV12-3/TRBV12-4
d_gene: -
abundance: -
j_gene: TRBJ1-5
CDR3aa: CAGSLLDENQPQHF
CDR3nt: TGTGCCGGCAGCCTTCTGGACGAGAATCAGCCCCAGCATTTT

v_gene: TRBV19
d_gene: TRBD1
abundance: -
j_gene: TRBJ2-7
CDR3aa: CASSFTWDRDLYEQNF
CDR3nt: TGTGCCAGTAGTTTTACGTGGGACAGAGACCTCTACGAGCAGAACTTC

v_gene: TRBV18
d_gene: -
abundance: -
j_gene: TRBJ2-2
CDR3aa: CASSPTQVAIPGGELFF
CDR3nt: TGTGCCAGCTCACCGACGCAGGTAGCAATCCCCGGCGGGGAGCTGTTTTTT

v_gene: TRBV29-1
d_gene: -
abundance: -
j_gene: TRBJ1-2
CDR3aa: CSVPRVQNYGYTF
CDR3nt: TGCAGCGTTCCTCGTGTACAGAACTATGGCTACACCTTC

v_gene: TRBV29-1
d_gene: -
abundance: -
j_gene: TRBJ1-5
CDR3aa: CSVSRATQPQHF
CDR3nt: TGCAGCGTTTCCAGGGCTACTCAGCCCCAGCATTTT

v_gene: TRBV12-3/TRBV12-4
d_gene: -
abundance: -
j_gene: TRBJ2-1
CDR3aa: CASSLGLVSYNEQFF
CDR3nt: TGTGCCAGCAGTTTGGGCTTGGTCTCCTACAATGAGCAGTTCTTC

v_gene: TRBV20-1
d_gene: -
abundance: -
j_gene: TRBJ2-7
CDR3aa: CSARWPSTPYEQYF
CDR3nt: TGCAGTGCTAGGTGGCCTTCGACACCGTACGAGCAGTACTTC

v_gene: TRBV27
d_gene: TRBD2
abundance: few
j_gene: TRBJ2-1
CDR3aa: CASSLGGGVTNEQFF
CDR3nt: TGTGCCAGCAGTTTAGGCGGGGGGGTTACTAATGAGCAGTTCTTC

v_gene: TRBV20-1
d_gene: TRBD1
abundance: few
j_gene: TRBJ2-1
CDR3aa: CSAPSRQGRWDEQFF
CDR3nt: TGCAGTGCACCATCGAGACAGGGACGGTGGGATGAGCAGTTCTTC

v_gene: TRBV3-1
d_gene: -
abundance: many
j_gene: TRBJ1-6
CDR3aa: CASSLGVVQFF
CDR3nt: TGTGCCAGCAGCCTCGGCGTTGTTCAGTTCTTT

v_gene: TRBV7-9
d_gene: TRBD1
abundance: few
j_gene: TRBJ1-2
CDR3aa: CASSIRGQGYTF
CDR3nt: TGTGCCAGCAGTATCAGGGGGCAAGGCTACACCTTC

v_gene: TRBV20-1
d_gene: TRBD1
abundance: few
j_gene: TRBJ1-2
CDR3aa: CTSIPGTESGYGYTF
CDR3nt: TGCACCTCAATTCCCGGGACAGAGTCAGGCTATGGCTACACCTTC

v_gene: TRBV12-3/TRBV12-4
d_gene: TRBD2
abundance: few
j_gene: TRBJ2-7
CDR3aa: CASSLTSGKGYEQYF
CDR3nt: TGTGCCAGCAGCCTGACTAGCGGGAAGGGCTACGAGCAGTACTTC

v_gene: TRBV19
d_gene: TRBD1
abundance: few
j_gene: TRBJ1-1
CDR3aa: CASSAHGTGVYSTEAFF
CDR3nt: TGTGCCAGTAGTGCCCATGGGACAGGGGTGTATAGCACTGAAGCTTTCTTT

v_gene: TRBV28
d_gene: -
abundance: few
j_gene: TRBJ2-7
CDR3aa: CASSDRWDEQYF
CDR3nt: TGTGCCAGCTCGGATAGGTGGGACGAGCAGTACTTC

v_gene: TRBV5-6
d_gene: TRBD1
abundance: few
j_gene: TRBJ1-1
CDR3aa: CASSLFTGGVGTEAFF
CDR3nt: TGTGCCAGCAGCCTTTTCACAGGGGGAGTAGGAACTGAAGCTTTCTTT

v_gene: TRBV15
d_gene: -
abundance: few
j_gene: TRBJ1-5
CDR3aa: CATSRPASNQPQHF
CDR3nt: TGTGCCACCAGCAGACCCGCAAGCAATCAGCCCCAGCATTTT

v_gene: TRBV12-3/TRBV12-4
d_gene: -
abundance: -
j_gene: TRBJ2-7
CDR3aa: CASSLDSDYEQYF
CDR3nt: TGTGCCAGCAGTTTGGACAGCGACTACGAGCAGTACTTC

v_gene: TRBV20-1
d_gene: TRBD2
abundance: -
j_gene: TRBJ2-7
CDR3aa: CSVQRGTSYEQYF
CDR3nt: TGCAGTGTTCAGCGGGGGACCTCCTACGAGCAGTACTTC

v_gene: TRBV15
d_gene: -
abundance: once
j_gene: TRBJ2-5
CDR3aa: CATSRDRQETQYF
CDR3nt: TGTGCCACCAGCAGAGACCGCCAAGAGACCCAGTACTTC

v_gene: TRBV9
d_gene: TRBD1
abundance: -
j_gene: TRBJ1-5
CDR3aa: CASSEGQVYDQPQHF
CDR3nt: TGTGCCAGCAGCGAGGGACAGGTCTACGATCAGCCCCAGCATTTT

v_gene: TRBV20-1
d_gene: -
abundance: many
j_gene: TRBJ1-4
CDR3aa: CSARELEKLFF
CDR3nt: TGCAGTGCTAGAGAATTGGAAAAACTGTTTTTT

v_gene: TRBV5-4
d_gene: -
abundance: -
j_gene: TRBJ2-5
CDR3aa: CASSLGAARNQETQYF
CDR3nt: TGTGCCAGCAGCTTGGGAGCCGCACGCAATCAAGAGACCCAGTACTTC

v_gene: TRBV5-1
d_gene: -
abundance: few
j_gene: TRBJ1-2
CDR3aa: CASTPGAVYYGYTF
CDR3nt: TGCGCCAGCACCCCTGGGGCAGTTTACTATGGCTACACCTTC

v_gene: TRBV12-3/TRBV12-4
d_gene: TRBD1
abundance: many
j_gene: TRBJ1-4
CDR3aa: CASKRGQTNEKLFF
CDR3nt: TGTGCCAGCAAAAGGGGACAGACTAATGAAAAACTGTTTTTT

v_gene: TRBV28
d_gene: -
abundance: -
j_gene: TRBJ2-1
CDR3aa: CATHQNEQFF
CDR3nt: TGTGCCACACACCAGAATGAGCAGTTCTTC

v_gene: TRBV20-1
d_gene: TRBD1
abundance: many
j_gene: TRBJ1-1
CDR3aa: CSAPRGDRGEAFF
CDR3nt: TGCAGTGCCCCGAGGGGGGACAGGGGGGAAGCTTTCTTT

v_gene: TRBV20-1
d_gene: -
abundance: -
j_gene: TRBJ2-4
CDR3aa: CSALSGNLVENIQYF
CDR3nt: TGCAGTGCCCTCTCAGGGAATTTGGTAGAAAACATTCAGTACTTC

v_gene: TRBV11-2
d_gene: -
abundance: -
j_gene: TRBJ1-2
CDR3aa: CASSQGGSNYGYTF
CDR3nt: TGTGCCAGCAGCCAAGGAGGATCTAACTATGGCTACACCTTC

v_gene: TRBV28
d_gene: -
abundance: once
j_gene: TRBJ1-2
CDR3aa: CASSFLREDGYTF
CDR3nt: TGTGCCAGCAGTTTTTTGAGGGAGGATGGCTACACCTTC